The 23 T cell receptor beta chains given below trace back to one sample, sequenced in a study of T cell clonality in common variable immunodeficiency (dated by TCRdb to the mid-2010s). No antigens are known for them. What the research found in general, with its limitations: Fewer deletions and N-nucleotide insertions were reportedly observed in CVID TCRbeta sequences, and highly modified clones with 13 or more V deletions were reportedly absent from CVID TCRbeta sequences.

Library generation was performed with the immunoSEQ multiplex PCR assay. Imported from immuneACCESS, the table was reduced by TCRdb to in-frame sequences with V and J called. These copies leave out some clones; in studies compared against another copy, an unresolved V gene accounts for under half, and the cause of the remainder is not known. This sample includes 9,500 to 15,000 clones, and none of them was observed just once. Of the sample, around 7% falls within the top ten clones. Material for sequencing was peripheral blood mononuclear cells. The receptors originated from a human donor with common variable immunodeficiency.

This clone was observed a handful of times. Read coverage stops 3 residues before the CDR3 terminus; the germline J gene supplies the remainder. This chain connects TRBV2 to TRBJ2-5; unclear D gene. Per the germline V gene, CDR1 is SNHLY and CDR2 is FYNNEI. CDR3 length equals 14 residues. V shed 8 bases and J shed 4 bases, with 17 bases lying between them. The CDR3 DNA, read in part, is TGTGCCAGCCTCCGTCTCCGGGTTTTAGAGACC. Protein: CASLRLRVLET. The whole CDR3 sequence is CASLRLRVLETQYF.

This clone was picked up many times. Sequencing ends 3 residues short of the CDR3 end; the germline J gene provides the rest. V usage is TRBV12-3 or TRBV12-4 and J usage is TRBJ2-7; possible D gene TRBD1, 5 bases. V lost 3 bases to trimming and J lost 6 bases, with 15 bases between them. The CDR3 is 14 amino acids. The CDR3 sequence is CASSLGPVLSEQYF. CDR3 DNA (partial): TGTGCCAGCAGTTTGGGGCCAGTTTTGAGCGAG.

The table lists this clone with a few counts. The read terminates 3 residues ahead of where the CDR3 ends, so the germline J gene completes it. This chain links TRBV19 with TRBJ1-2, with 8 bases matching TRBD1. V was clipped by 6 bases and J by 4 bases; unmatched bases: 10. Per the germline V gene, CDR1 is LNHDA and CDR2 is SQIVND (reference sequence). The CDR3 is 15 residues long. CDR3 amino acids: CASSQSPGTGYGYTF. The sequenced CDR3 bases are TGTGCCAGTAGCCAATCCCCCGGGACAGGCTATGGC. The full variable domain, its missing parts supplied by reference TRBV19 and TRBJ1-2, is DGGITQSPKYLFRKEGQNVTLSCEQNLNHDAMYWYRQDPGQGLRLIYYSQIVNDFQKGDIAEGYSVSREKKESFPLTVTSAQKNPTAFYLCASSQSPGTGYGYTFGSGTRLTVV.

This clone was found a few times. Sequencing ends 3 residues short of the CDR3 end; the germline J gene provides the rest. The rearrangement uses TRBV18 and TRBJ1-4; tentative D call: TRBD1 (5 bases). The CDR3 is 13 residues long. V was shortened by 3 bases and J by 8 bases, with 10 bases between the two germline ends. Looked up from germline, CDR1 is KGHSH and CDR2 is LQKENI. CDR3 bases read: TGTGCCAGCTCACCTGGCGGGGCCGAAAAA. This sequence encodes CASSPGGAEK. The complete CDR3 sequence is CASSPGGAEKLFF. Full variable domain (remainder filled in from reference TRBV18 and TRBJ1-4): NAGVMQNPRHLVRRRGQEARLRCSPMKGHSHVYWYRQLPEEGLKFMVYLQKENIIDESGMPKERFSAEFPKEGPSILRIQQVVRGDSAAYFCASSPGGAEKLFFGSGTQLSVL.

This clone has more than one count but fewer than ten. The CDR3 end falls 3 residues outside the read, so it is completed with the germline J gene. The chain has TRBV7-9 and TRBJ2-2; the D gene is possibly TRBD1 (6 bases). Trimming stripped 6 bases from V and 4 bases from J, with 12 bases between. The CDR3 has 14 amino acids. The germline V gene has CDR1 SEHNR and CDR2 FQNEAQ (reference sequence). This CDR3 is CASSRSGATGELFF. The part of the CDR3 DNA that was read is TGTGCCAGCAGTAGGTCAGGGGCCACCGGGGAG. The entire variable domain, with the rest obtained from reference TRBV7-9 and TRBJ2-2, is as follows: DTGVSQNPRHKITKRGQNVTFRCDPISEHNRLYWYRQTLGQGPEFLTYFQNEAQLEKSRLLSDRFSAERPKGSFSTLEIQRTEQGDSAMYLCASSRSGATGELFFGEGSRLTVL.

Regarding this clone: The CDR3 end falls 3 residues outside the read, so it is completed with the germline J gene. The J gene is TRBJ2-2, the V gene TRBV19; D call uncertain. The V end lost 3 bases, the J end lost 7 bases, and 9 bases lay between the germline ends. The CDR3 runs to 13 residues. Per the germline V gene, CDR1 is LNHDA and CDR2 is SQIVND (reference sequence). The CDR3 reads CASSIATYGELFF. The sequenced part of the CDR3 DNA is TGTGCCAGTAGTATCGCCACTTACGGGGAG.

This clone showed up just a few times. Sequencing ends 3 residues short of the CDR3 end; the germline J gene provides the rest. The chain joins TRBV18 to TRBJ2-7; 7 bases are a match to TRBD1. CDR3 size: 16 residues. Unmatched junction bases numbered 11, after V lost 3 bases and J lost 3 bases. Germline V gene sequence: CDR1 KGHSH, CDR2 LQKENI. The part of the CDR3 DNA that was read is TGTGCCAGCTCACCCAGGTGGGGACAGAAAGGCTACGAG. Its protein product is CASSPRWGQKGYE. The CDR3 reads in full as CASSPRWGQKGYEQYF.

This clone was detected only a few times. This chain's CDR3 is CASSPPRGRIEQFF. The sequenced part of the CDR3 DNA is TGTGCCAGCTCACCACCGAGGGGGAGGATTGAG. The rearrangement links TRBV18 to TRBJ2-1, with D perhaps TRBD1 or TRBD2 (6 bases each). Read sequence stops 3 residues before the CDR3 end, and the germline J gene provides the missing end. The CDR3 loop spans 14 amino acids. The V end was cut by 0 bases, the J end by 9 bases, with 12 bases between. Germline assignment: CDR1 KGHSH and CDR2 LQKENI.

This clone has at least ten counts. The CDR3 extends 3 residues past the end of the read, so its final part is completed from the germline J gene. The rearrangement uses TRBV20-1 and TRBJ1-2, with TRBD1 matching over 7 bases. Germline CDR1 and CDR2: DFQATT and SNEGSKA (reference sequence). Trimming at V came to 5 bases and at J to 7 bases, leaving 13 bases not matched to a gene. There are 14 residues in the CDR3. CDR3 sequence: CSAEAYGTAGGYTF. Incomplete CDR3 DNA: TGCAGTGCTGAGGCTTACGGGACAGCGGGTGGC.

Points on this clone: The CDR3 end lies 3 residues beyond the end of the read and is filled in from the germline J gene. This chain links TRBV2 with TRBJ2-2; a possible D gene is TRBD2 (5 bases). Germline CDR1 reads SNHLY; CDR2 reads FYNNEI. This CDR3 is built from 14 residues. V lost 4 bases to trimming and J lost 5 bases, with 11 bases between them. CDR3 region: CASSGNPGTGELFF. The sequenced CDR3 bases are TGTGCCAGCAGTGGCAACCCGGGGACCGGGGAG. The full variable domain, its missing parts supplied by reference TRBV2 and TRBJ2-2, is EPEVTQTPSHQVTQMGQEVILRCVPISNHLYFYWYRQILGQKVEFLVSFYNNEISEKSEIFDDQFSVERPDGSNFTLKIRSTKLEDSAMYFCASSGNPGTGELFFGEGSRLTVL.

In its sample, this clone was seen a few times. Read sequence stops 3 residues before the CDR3 end, and the germline J gene provides the missing end. This chain links TRBV19 with TRBJ1-1; TRBD1 might be the D (5 bases). The V gene's germline CDR1 is LNHDA and CDR2 SQIVND (reference sequence). The CDR3 runs to 16 residues. V was clipped by 1 base and J by 2 bases, with 14 bases between them. CDR3 bases read: TGTGCCAGTAGTATAGTTGGGGCAGCTATAAACACTGAA. Translation gives CASSIVGAAINTE. The whole CDR3 protein reads CASSIVGAAINTEAFF.

In its sample, this clone was seen a few times. The observed sequence ends 3 residues before the CDR3 terminus, with the missing tail filled in from the germline J gene. The rearrangement uses TRBV6-2 or TRBV6-3 and TRBJ1-2; D possibly corresponds to TRBD1 (6 bases). Germline CDR1 and CDR2: MNHEY and SVGEGT. The CDR3 has 13 amino acids. The DNA read from the CDR3 is TGTGCCAGCAGTTATTCACAGGGAGGCGGC. Amino acids: CASSYSQGGG. The whole CDR3 protein is CASSYSQGGGYTF.

Many counts were recorded for this clone. The read is 3 residues too short to cover the CDR3 end, so that end is filled in from the germline J gene. The gene calls are TRBV18 and TRBJ2-3; D might be TRBD1 (5 bases). CDR1 and CDR2 (germline): KGHSH, LQKENI. The CDR3 covers 15 residues. Trimming took off 8 bases at V and 2 bases at J, with 17 bases between the two ends. The part of the CDR3 DNA that was read is TGTGCCAGCCCCCCAACGAGGACAACCACAGATACG. Translating it yields CASPPTRTTTDT. The entire CDR3 is CASPPTRTTTDTQYF. The full variable domain, with the rest looked up from reference TRBV18 and TRBJ2-3, is NAGVMQNPRHLVRRRGQEARLRCSPMKGHSHVYWYRQLPEEGLKFMVYLQKENIIDESGMPKERFSAEFPKEGPSILRIQQVVRGDSAAYFCASPPTRTTTDTQYFGPGTRLTVL.

This clone came up a few times. With the read ending 3 residues before the CDR3 end, the germline J gene is used to fill in that end. This chain joins TRBV30 and TRBJ1-6, with D possibly matching TRBD1 (6 bases). The CDR3 is made up of 15 amino acids. The germline CDR1 and CDR2 sequences are GTSNPN and SVGIG (reference sequence). Deletions cut 1 base from V and 7 bases from J, with 14 bases between. The DNA read from the CDR3 is TGTGCCTGGAGTGGCCAGGGGAGAGGGAATTCACCC. It codes for CAWSGQGRGNSP. In full, the CDR3 is CAWSGQGRGNSPLHF.

Only a few counts were recorded for this clone. Incomplete CDR3 DNA: TGTGCCTGGAGCGCTGGGACAGGGTCGCGGGATTCACCC. Translated, it gives CAWSAGTGSRDSP. The whole CDR3 protein reads CAWSAGTGSRDSPLHF. The V call is TRBV30, the J call TRBJ1-6, with TRBD1 matching 9 bases. The missing CDR3 end, 3 residues past where the read stops, is filled in from the germline J gene. Per the germline V gene, CDR1 is GTSNPN and CDR2 is SVGIG (reference sequence). The CDR3 consists of 16 residues. The V segment lost 3 bases and the J segment 8 bases; nucleotides outside the gene matches: 11.

In its sample, this clone was seen a few times. The read gets to within 3 residues of the CDR3 end, and the germline J gene fills in the rest. V and J are TRBV6-2 or TRBV6-3 and TRBJ2-7, with 7 bases identical to TRBD2. V shed 2 bases and J 3 bases; nucleotides not matched to a gene: 1. The CDR3 is 13 residues long. Germline CDR1 and CDR2: MNHEY and SVGEGT. The CDR3 DNA, read in part, is TGTGCCAGCAGTTACCCGGGGGGCTACGAG. Translation gives CASSYPGGYE. In full, the CDR3 is CASSYPGGYEQYF.

In regard to this clone: The read is 3 residues too short to cover the CDR3 end, so that end is filled in from the germline J gene. The chain couples TRBV5-1 to TRBJ2-5; possible D gene TRBD1, 6 bases. V was shortened by 4 bases and J by 3 bases, with 13 bases between the two germline ends. Germline loops: CDR1 SGHRS, CDR2 YFSETQ. This CDR3 is built from 14 residues. The sequenced CDR3 bases are TGCGCCAGCAGCGGAGGCCACAGGGAAGAGACC. Protein sequence: CASSGGHREET. The full CDR3 reads CASSGGHREETQYF. The whole variable domain, filled in from reference TRBV5-1 and TRBJ2-5, reads KAGVTQTPRYLIKTRGQQVTLSCSPISGHRSVSWYQQTPGQGLQFLFEYFSETQRNKGNFPGRFSGRQFSNSRSEMNVSTLELGDSALYLCASSGGHREETQYFGPGTRLLVL.

This clone was counted between two and nine times. Read coverage stops 3 residues before the CDR3 terminus; the germline J gene supplies the remainder. The chain uses TRBV29-1 and TRBJ2-1; 13 bases match TRBD2. The V gene end was trimmed by 4 bases and the J gene end by 1 base; junction bases not matched to a gene: 4. In germline, CDR1 is SQVTM, CDR2 ANQGSEA. This CDR3 comprises 16 residues. CDR3 residues: CSVVGTSGVSYNEQFF. The CDR3 DNA, read in part, is TGCAGCGTTGTGGGGACTAGCGGGGTTTCCTACAATGAG.

This clone was seen a handful of times. Read sequence stops 3 residues before the CDR3 end, and the germline J gene provides the missing end. The V gene is TRBV30, the J gene TRBJ1-2; D unclear. V lost 2 bases, J lost 2 bases, and 3 bases lay in between. CDR1 is GTSNPN, CDR2 SVGIG, per germline (reference sequence). The CDR3 runs 11 residues. CDR3 in amino acids: CAWSLNYGYTF. CDR3 DNA (partial): TGTGCCTGGAGTTTAAACTATGGC. Filled out from reference TRBV30 and TRBJ1-2, the complete variable domain reads SQTIHQWPATLVQPVGSPLSLECTVEGTSNPNLYWYRQAAGRGLQLLFYSVGIGQISSEVPQNLSASRPQDRQFILSSKKLLLSDSGFYLCAWSLNYGYTFGSGTRLTVV.

Remarks on this clone: From the germline J gene comes the end of the CDR3, since the read stops 3 residues before it. The V gene is TRBV19, the J gene TRBJ2-7, with 8 positions matching TRBD1. The CDR3 is made up of 15 amino acids. Looked up from germline, CDR1 is LNHDA and CDR2 is SQIVND (reference sequence). V gave up 4 bases and J gave up 3 bases; unmatched junction bases: 8. The covered CDR3 bases are TGTGCCAGTAGTACGATGGGACAGGTGCACTACGAG. This codes for CASSTMGQVHYE. The whole CDR3 protein is CASSTMGQVHYEQYF. The full variable domain, with the rest looked up from reference TRBV19 and TRBJ2-7, is DGGITQSPKYLFRKEGQNVTLSCEQNLNHDAMYWYRQDPGQGLRLIYYSQIVNDFQKGDIAEGYSVSREKKESFPLTVTSAQKNPTAFYLCASSTMGQVHYEQYFGPGTRLTVT.

This clone was detected a few times. The read falls 3 residues short of the CDR3 end, and the missing part is taken from the germline J gene. V is TRBV19 and J is TRBJ1-2, with D possibly matching TRBD1 (5 bases). CDR1 and CDR2 from the germline V gene are LNHDA and SQIVND (reference sequence). The CDR3 consists of 14 residues. V lost 6 bases to trimming and J lost 4 bases, with 15 bases between them. The CDR3 DNA, read in part, is TGTGCCAGTAGCGATAGAAGGGGTCCCTATGGC. This gives the protein CASSDRRGPYG. The CDR3 in its entirety is CASSDRRGPYGYTF.

This clone was picked up a small number of times. The read terminates 3 residues ahead of where the CDR3 ends, so the germline J gene completes it. The chain recombines TRBV2 with TRBJ2-1; D gene unclear. The CDR3 runs to 12 residues. V was pared by 6 bases and J by 8 bases, with 11 bases between. Per the germline V gene, CDR1 is SNHLY and CDR2 is FYNNEI. CDR3 DNA, as far as it was read: TGTGCCAGCAGAAAAAGTAGCCATGAG. It is translated as CASRKSSHE. The CDR3, in full, reads CASRKSSHEQFF.

On this clone: The read ends 3 residues early relative to the CDR3; the germline J gene fills the gap. The chain is built from TRBV18 and TRBJ2-7, with unresolved D. Per germline, CDR1 KGHSH and CDR2 LQKENI. CDR3 length: 15 residues. The V end lost 6 bases, the J end lost 0 bases, and 15 bases lay between the germline ends. The CDR3: CASSLTAASSYEQYF. The sequenced part of the CDR3 DNA is TGTGCCAGCTCCCTCACCGCGGCGAGCTCCTACGAG.